This passage covers 18 T cell receptor beta chains from one sample sequenced in a study of tumor and adjacent non-tumor tissue in lung cancer. No cell sorting was done before RNA was extracted from the tissue. The library came from three nested PCR rounds adapted from ARM-PCR protocols. MiXCR, run by TCRdb on the multiplex PCR reads, gives a single entry per CDR3 protein. The sample gives approximately 79,000 distinct CDR3 sequences, 55% to 80% of which show up once; around 9.5% is in the top ten. The sample was lung tumor tissue. The receptors here all came from a woman aged 35 to 49 with non-small cell lung cancer.

As to this clonotype: One end of the junction is discordant with germline, which a read error may explain. The V call is TRBV11-2, the J call TRBJ2-7; D gene ambiguous. The CDR3 runs 15 residues. The germline V gene has CDR1 SGHAT and CDR2 FQNNGV. CDR3: CTSSLDPHRSYDQYF. The CDR3 DNA is TGTACCAGCAGCTTAGATCCCCATAGGTCCTACGATCAGTACTTC.

Concerning this clonotype: Without the conserved terminal phenylalanine or tryptophan, this CDR3 likely stems from a read error. V usage is TRBV6-2 or TRBV6-3 and J usage is TRBJ2-2; TRBD2 aligns across 8 bases. The CDR3 covers 15 residues. V was clipped by 6 bases and J by 2 bases; unmatched bases: 5. CDR1 MNHEY and CDR2 SVGEGT come from the germline V gene. CDR3 DNA sequence: TGTGCCAGCAGGCTAGCGGGTTATAACACCGGGGAGCTGTTTTAT. Protein: CASRLAGYNTGELFY.

Points on this clonotype: Relative to the germline gene, one junction end is altered; a read error may explain this. The chain joins TRBV10-1 to TRBJ1-6; D is possibly TRBD1 (5 bases). The CDR3 contains 13 residues. CDR1 and CDR2 (germline): WNHNN, SYGVQD (reference sequence). As DNA, the CDR3 is TGTGCCAGCAGTGTGGACACAACTTCACCCTTCCACTTT. Protein: CASSVDTTSPFHF.

Comments on this clonotype: It may be a read error: a sequence one base away is much more abundant. CDR3: CANSLGSGMRDNEQFF. The CDR3 DNA is TGTGCCAACAGCTTGGGTTCCGGGATGCGTGACAATGAGCAGTTCTTC. The V gene is TRBV5-4, the J gene TRBJ2-1; a weak D match, TRBD2 (5 bases). The CDR3 covers 16 residues. CDR1 and CDR2 (germline): SGHNT, YYREEE (reference sequence).

A note on this clonotype: The junction and the germline gene differ at one end; a read error may be behind it. J is TRBJ2-7 and V is TRBV28, with D unresolved. The CDR3 has 14 amino acids. The germline CDR1 and CDR2 sequences are MDHEN and SYDVKM. The CDR3, as DNA: TGTGCCAACAGTTCAATCTATCCAAACTACGAGCAGTACTTC. Protein: CANSSIYPNYEQYF.

The rearrangement uses TRBV4-2 and TRBJ1-3; D remains unclear. CDR3 length: 16 amino acids. Germline CDR1 is LGHNA and CDR2 is YNFKEQ. V lost 8 bases and J lost 5, with 22 bases in between. CDR3 residues: CASGPQQRDRRNTIYF. CDR3 coding DNA: TGTGCCAGCGGCCCGCAGCAGAGGGATAGAAGAAACACCATATATTTT.

For this clonotype: A much larger clone differs by one base, so this may be a read error. This chain links TRBV5-1 with TRBJ2-7; D gene ambiguous. The V end lost 4 bases, the J end lost 7 bases, and 21 bases lay between the germline ends. Germline assignment: CDR1 SGHRS and CDR2 YFSETQ. This CDR3 has 15 residues. Here the CDR3 DNA reads TGCGCCAGCAGCCCCCGAGGTATCACTCTGGGTGAGCAGTACTTC. Amino acid sequence: CASSPRGITLGEQYF.

Worth noting for this clonotype: The conserved final phenylalanine or tryptophan is absent from the CDR3, which likely points to a read error. The chain couples TRBV28 to TRBJ2-3; 9 nucleotides agree with TRBD1. Germline V gene lookup returns CDR1 MDHEN and CDR2 SYDVKM. The CDR3 totals 15 residues. V was pared by 8 bases and J by 2 bases, with 8 bases of the junction left unmatched. The CDR3 here is CASVHGTGTTDTQYY. The CDR3 DNA reads TGTGCCAGCGTCCACGGGACAGGGACCACAGATACGCAGTATTAT.

In regard to this clonotype: One base away lies a much larger clone, so this may be a sequencing read error. This CDR3 fails to terminate in the conserved phenylalanine or tryptophan, so it likely reflects a read error. The V call is TRBV20-1, the J call TRBJ2-2, with 7 bases aligning to TRBD2. The CDR3 covers 14 residues. Trimming took 6 bases from V and 6 from J; bases not matched to a gene: 10. Germline CDR1 is DFQATT and CDR2 is SNEGSKA (reference sequence). The CDR3 reads CSARLARASGELFS. The CDR3 DNA is TGCAGTGCCAGACTAGCCAGGGCATCCGGGGAGCTGTTTTCT.

In regard to this clonotype: The germline gene is not matched at one end of the junction; a read error may be the cause. The V call is TRBV6-2 or TRBV6-3, the J call TRBJ2-5, with D possibly matching TRBD2 (6 bases). CDR1 is MNHEY, CDR2 SVGEGT, per germline. This CDR3 is 17 amino acids long. The CDR3 DNA reads as TGTGCCAGCATTTATTGGTTTGGCAGAGCGGGCCAACAGACCCAGTACTTC. Translation gives CASIYWFGRAGQQTQYF.

In the case of this clonotype: This may arise from a read error, as a much more abundant clone is one base away. The genes are TRBV7-9 and TRBJ2-2; D not certain. This CDR3 comprises 14 residues. The V gene's germline CDR1 is SEHNR and CDR2 FQNEAQ (reference sequence). The CDR3 loop is CTSSQTPSTGELFF. For the CDR3, the DNA is TGTACCAGCAGCCAGACTCCGAGCACCGGGGAGCTGTTTTTT.

In the case of this clonotype: The junction and the germline gene differ at one end; a read error may be behind it. V gene TRBV12-3 or TRBV12-4 combines with J gene TRBJ1-5, with unresolved D. CDR3 length equals 14 residues. The CDR3 protein is CANSFLGLDQSQHF. The CDR3, as DNA: TGTGCCAACAGTTTCCTAGGCCTCGATCAGTCCCAGCATTTT.

Note on this clonotype: At one boundary the junction diverges from the germline segment, which might be a read error. This chain links TRBV12-3 or TRBV12-4 with TRBJ1-6, with 7 bases aligning to TRBD1. The CDR3 has 14 amino acids. The CDR3, as DNA: TGTACCAGCAGTTCGACAGGGCTTAATTCACTCCTCCACTTT. This translates into CTSSSTGLNSLLHF.

A note on this clonotype: An end of the junction differs from the germline gene, which may be a read error. This chain uses TRBV11-2 with TRBJ1-2; 9 bases match TRBD1. Germline loops: CDR1 SGHAT, CDR2 FQNNGV. The CDR3 is 15 residues long. CDR3 amino acids: CASNLKLGQGYGYTF. The CDR3 region has the DNA TGTGCCAGCAACTTAAAGTTGGGACAGGGCTATGGCTACACCTTC.

The chain links TRBV5-1 to TRBJ2-5, with D possibly matching TRBD2 (6 bases). The CDR3 consists of 15 residues. The germline V and J ends were trimmed by 2 bases and 7 bases, with 18 bases remaining between them. Germline V gene sequence: CDR1 SGHRS, CDR2 YFSETQ. CDR3 loop: CASSFSGGTTATQYF. CDR3 DNA sequence: TGCGCCAGCAGCTTTAGTGGGGGGACCACGGCGACCCAGTACTTC.

Remarks on this clonotype: Germline and junction disagree at one end, which may indicate a read error. This rearrangement joins TRBV11-2 to TRBJ2-4; D unresolved. Germline V lookup: CDR1 SGHAT, CDR2 FQNNGV. This CDR3 is built from 14 residues. The CDR3 nucleotides read TGTGCCAGCAGCTTAGAAGGGCCCAGGAACATTCAATACTTC. It codes for CASSLEGPRNIQYF.

Comments on this clonotype: The final CDR3 position lacks the conserved phenylalanine or tryptophan, pointing to a likely read error. No DNA is shown, since the ends of the CDR3 on it are uncertain; the CDR3 is the one TCRdb lists. This chain joins TRBV11-2 and TRBJ1-2; the table's D gene call, TRBD1, was not cross checked with the DNA. Germline V CDR1 and CDR2: SGHAT, FQNNGV. The CDR3 spans 14 amino acids, including both terminal residues. CDR3 protein: CASSTWGERGGYTI.

This clonotype was counted ten times or more. The chain uses TRBV20-1 and TRBJ2-7, with D perhaps TRBD1 (6 bases). This CDR3 has 14 amino acids. The ends were cut back, 2 bases at V and 2 bases at J, with 13 bases in the middle. Germline lookup yields CDR1 DFQATT and CDR2 SNEGSKA (reference sequence). CDR3 nucleotide sequence: TGCAGTGCTAGAACCCCGACAGGTCCCTACGAGCAGTACTTC. Translation gives CSARTPTGPYEQYF.